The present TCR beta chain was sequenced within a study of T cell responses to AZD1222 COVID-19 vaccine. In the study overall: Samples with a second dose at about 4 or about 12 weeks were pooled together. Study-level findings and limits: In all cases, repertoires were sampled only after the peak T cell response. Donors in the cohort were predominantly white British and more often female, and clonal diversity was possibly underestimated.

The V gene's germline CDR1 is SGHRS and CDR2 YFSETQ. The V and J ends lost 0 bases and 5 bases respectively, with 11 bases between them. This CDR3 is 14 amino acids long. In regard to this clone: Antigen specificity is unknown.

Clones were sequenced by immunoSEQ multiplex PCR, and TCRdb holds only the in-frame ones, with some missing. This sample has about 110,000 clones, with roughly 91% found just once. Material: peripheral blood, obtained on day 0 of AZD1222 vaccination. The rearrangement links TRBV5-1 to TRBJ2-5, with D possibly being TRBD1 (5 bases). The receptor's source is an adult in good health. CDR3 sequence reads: CASSLGAGLETQYF. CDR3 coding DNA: TGCGCCAGCAGCTTGGGTGCAGGGCTGGAGACCCAGTACTTC.